Listed here are 25 T cell receptor beta chains from one sample, sequenced in a study of cytomegalovirus exposure and HLA in healthy donors. The PCR made use of 60 Vbeta and 13 Jbeta primers. Sequencing was performed with immunoSEQ multiplex PCR; in TCRdb, only in-frame clones are kept and a portion is missing. The sample lists some 140,000 clones, 73% occurring once. Sequenced material: PBMCs. Every receptor here comes from a woman in her forties in good health and CMV-seronegative.

The chain carries TRBV5-1 and TRBJ1-4, with TRBD1 matching 7 bases. V was pared by 4 bases and J by 5 bases, with 11 bases of the junction left unmatched. The germline V gene has CDR1 SGHRS and CDR2 YFSETQ. The CDR3 consists of 16 residues. The chain's CDR3 is CASSVGQVQRNEKLFF. In nucleotides, the CDR3 is TGCGCCAGCAGCGTAGGACAGGTTCAACGAAATGAAAAACTGTTTTTT.

The chain uses TRBV27 and TRBJ2-3; TRBD1 aligns across 11 bases. CDR3 length: 18 amino acids. CDR1 is MNHEY and CDR2 is SMNVEV in the germline V gene (reference sequence). J was trimmed by 1 base and V by 2 bases; bases with no gene match: 8. The CDR3 is CASSLRWTGGLGTDTQYF. The CDR3 DNA follows: TGTGCCAGCAGTTTAAGGTGGACAGGGGGCTTGGGCACAGATACGCAGTATTTT.

The CDR3 reads CASSLGTGGWTEAFF. In DNA, the CDR3 is TGCGCCAGCAGCTTAGGGACAGGGGGCTGGACTGAAGCTTTCTTT. The chain couples TRBV5-1 to TRBJ1-1; TRBD1 agrees at 12 bases. Looked up from germline, CDR1 is SGHRS and CDR2 is YFSETQ. This CDR3 has 15 amino acids. V shed 2 bases, J shed 5 bases, and the junction held 4 bases outside the gene matches.

This rearrangement joins TRBV28 to TRBJ1-5; TRBD1 matches at 9 bases. Per the germline V gene, CDR1 is MDHEN and CDR2 is SYDVKM. Germline trimming cut 7 bases from V and 6 bases from J; bases unmatched to any gene: 7. The CDR3 sequence is 14 residues long. The CDR3 protein is CASTTGGGGQPQHF. DNA for the CDR3: TGTGCCAGCACTACAGGGGGCGGGGGTCAGCCCCAGCATTTT.

V usage is TRBV6-1 and J usage is TRBJ2-1; weak D call: TRBD1 (5 bases). Germline loops: CDR1 MNHNS, CDR2 SASEGT. Between the trimmed V and J ends, which lost 2 bases and 7 bases, there was a span of 9 bases. The CDR3 extends over 13 amino acids. The DNA of the CDR3 is TGTGCCAGCAGTGAAAGGGGCCGGAATGAGCAGTTCTTC. Amino acids: CASSERGRNEQFF.

This clone appeared a few times. For the CDR3, the DNA is TGTGCCAGCAGCCATCTCGGGGAGGGTCTAAATGAAAAACTGTTTTTT. Its translation is CASSHLGEGLNEKLFF. The chain joins TRBV4-2 to TRBJ1-4, with D unresolved. Germline values: CDR1 LGHNA, CDR2 YNFKEQ. The CDR3 is 16 residues long. V lost 3 bases, J lost 5 bases, and 16 bases lay in between.

The sample holds a few counts of this clone. The J gene is TRBJ1-1, the V gene TRBV4-2; no definite D call. The CDR3 has 15 residues. Trimming shortened V by 1 base and J by 0 bases, and 9 bases separated the two germline ends. In germline, CDR1 is LGHNA, CDR2 YNFKEQ. CDR3 sequence reads: CASSQVETMNTEAFF. The CDR3 DNA sequence: TGTGCCAGCAGCCAAGTAGAGACAATGAACACTGAAGCTTTCTTT.

The table lists this clone with a count of one. The chain has TRBV5-4 and TRBJ1-2, with D maybe TRBD1 (5 bases). CDR1 is SGHNT and CDR2 is YYREEE in the germline V gene (reference sequence). V lost 2 bases and J lost 0, with 11 bases in between. The CDR3 loop spans 15 amino acids. The CDR3 DNA reads as TGTGCCAGCAGCTTTGCGGGGCTCACTAACTATGGCTACACCTTC. Protein product: CASSFAGLTNYGYTF.

The chain carries TRBV28 and TRBJ1-2, with TRBD1 as a possible D gene (5 bases). Trimming pared 1 base from V and 0 bases from J, leaving 18 bases between. CDR3 length: 18 residues. Germline loops: CDR1 MDHEN, CDR2 SYDVKM. CDR3 in DNA: TGTGCCAGCAGTTTATCTCAGGGCGGGGGAACAGCTAACTATGGCTACACCTTC. Its protein is CASSLSQGGGTANYGYTF.

CDR3 amino acids: CASSKAHPEDRNYTEAFF. The CDR3 coding sequence is TGTGCCAGCAGCAAAGCCCACCCGGAAGACAGGAACTACACTGAAGCTTTCTTT. The rearrangement links TRBV21-1 to TRBJ1-1; the table names TRBD1, a call not compared with the DNA. TRBV21-1 is annotated as a pseudogene. This CDR3 is 18 amino acids long.

On this clone: Distinct nucleotide sequences in the sample also encode this CDR3. The chain joins TRBV7-9 to TRBJ1-3; maybe TRBD1 (5 bases). V lost 4 bases, J lost 0 bases, and 10 bases lay in between. The germline CDR1 and CDR2 sequences are SEHNR and FQNEAQ (reference sequence). The CDR3 length is 15 residues. The CDR3, as DNA: TGTGCCAGCAGCTCTCCTCAGGGCTCTGGAAACACCATATATTTT. It yields the protein CASSSPQGSGNTIYF.

The V and J genes are TRBV5-8 and TRBJ1-5; weak D call: TRBD1 (5 bases). The CDR3 runs 17 residues. Germline V gene sequence: CDR1 SGHTS, CDR2 YDEGEE. V was pared by 4 bases and J by 0 bases, with 17 bases between. CDR3 bases: TGTGCCAGCAGCCGGGGGAGAGGCCGAGATAGCAATCAGCCCCAGCATTTT. Encoded protein: CASSRGRGRDSNQPQHF.

The chain recombines TRBV5-1 with TRBJ2-7; no definite D call. Trimming took 4 bases from V and 5 from J, leaving 7 bases between them. This CDR3 contains 11 residues. CDR1 is SGHRS and CDR2 is YFSETQ in the germline V gene. The CDR3 nucleotides are TGCGCCAGCAGCCCGGTGGACGAGCAGTACTTC. Translation: CASSPVDEQYF.

This chain joins TRBV6-5 and TRBJ1-1; D unresolved. There are 14 residues in the CDR3. Germline loops: CDR1 MNHEY, CDR2 SVGAGI. V was clipped by 0 bases and J by 4 bases, with 9 bases between them. The CDR3: CASSYSGGITEAFF. CDR3 bases: TGTGCCAGCAGTTACTCGGGCGGGATCACTGAAGCTTTCTTT.

V gene TRBV2 combines with J gene TRBJ1-5; D might be TRBD1 (6 bases). The CDR3 has 15 residues. Trimming cost V 5 bases and J 1 base, with 12 bases left between them. Germline CDR1 reads SNHLY; CDR2 reads FYNNEI. The CDR3 sequence is CASSKQRGSNQPQHF. The DNA of the CDR3 is TGTGCCAGCAGTAAACAGAGGGGGAGCAATCAGCCCCAGCATTTT.

The chain combines TRBV7-2 with TRBJ1-2, with D unclear. Looked up from germline, CDR1 is SGHTA and CDR2 is FQGNSA. Trimming pared 2 bases from V and 3 bases from J, leaving 19 bases between. This CDR3 has 17 amino acids. The CDR3 sequence is CASSLSGPGGRDYGYTF. CDR3 DNA sequence: TGTGCCAGCAGCTTATCCGGACCCGGCGGGCGCGACTATGGCTACACCTTC.

The chain joins TRBV2 to TRBJ1-4; D unclear. With 0 bases removed from V and 11 bases from J, the gap between germline ends came to 16 bases. Germline values: CDR1 SNHLY, CDR2 FYNNEI. This CDR3 has 15 residues. CDR3 in DNA: TGTGCCAGCAGTGAAGCAGGAAGTCCCGGGGATAAACTGTTTTTT. It codes for CASSEAGSPGDKLFF. The entire variable domain, with the rest obtained from reference TRBV2 and TRBJ1-4, is as follows: EPEVTQTPSHQVTQMGQEVILRCVPISNHLYFYWYRQILGQKVEFLVSFYNNEISEKSEIFDDQFSVERPDGSNFTLKIRSTKLEDSAMYFCASSEAGSPGDKLFFGSGTQLSVL.

This clone occurred once. The V and J genes are TRBV14 and TRBJ1-4; D gene ambiguous. Trimming left V 4 bases short and J 3 bases short, with 12 bases between. CDR1 is SGHDN, CDR2 FVKESK, per germline. This CDR3 has 15 residues. The CDR3 sequence is CASSRGYAPNEKLFF. Written as DNA, the CDR3 is TGTGCCAGCAGCCGCGGTTATGCGCCTAATGAAAAACTGTTTTTT.

The sample holds one count of this clone. The chain carries TRBV29-1 and TRBJ1-3, with D maybe TRBD1 (5 bases). Trimming removed 4 bases from V and 2 bases from J, with 9 bases in between. Per the germline V gene, CDR1 is SQVTM and CDR2 is ANQGSEA. The CDR3 runs 13 residues. The CDR3 is CSVVTVPGNTIYF. CDR3 coding DNA: TGCAGCGTTGTGACAGTCCCTGGAAACACCATATATTTT. The full variable domain, with the rest looked up from reference TRBV29-1 and TRBJ1-3, is SAVISQKPSRDICQRGTSLTIQCQVDSQVTMMFWYRQQPGQSLTLIATANQGSEATYESGFVIDKFPISRPNLTFSTLTVSNMSPEDSSIYLCSVVTVPGNTIYFGEGSWLTVV.

The J gene is TRBJ1-6, the V gene TRBV5-5; 7 bases align to TRBD1. There are 16 residues in the CDR3. V lost 0 bases to trimming and J lost 10 bases; unmatched junction nucleotides: 10. CDR1 and CDR2 (germline): SGHKS, YYEKEE (reference sequence). The CDR3 coding sequence is TGTGCCAGCAGCTTGGACCCGGACAGGTTGGAGTCACCCCTCCACTTT. Protein: CASSLDPDRLESPLHF.

The chain carries TRBV4-1 and TRBJ1-2; D ambiguous. Trimming removed 0 bases from V and 1 base from J, with 9 bases in between. Germline values: CDR1 MGHRA, CDR2 YSYEKL. This CDR3 region has 15 residues. The CDR3, as DNA: TGCGCCAGCAGCCAAGATCGTAGCCTTAACTATGGCTACACCTTC. This encodes CASSQDRSLNYGYTF.

The chain recombines TRBV28 with TRBJ2-6; TRBD1 agrees at 10 bases. The germline V gene has CDR1 MDHEN and CDR2 SYDVKM. The CDR3 is 17 amino acids. J gave up 0 bases and V 6 bases, and 5 bases lay outside the gene matches. The CDR3 nucleotides are TGTGCCAGCAGCACAGGGACAGGGGCCTCTGGGGCCAACGTCCTGACTTTC. This translates into CASSTGTGASGANVLTF.

This clone showed up just once. The chain links TRBV28 to TRBJ1-2, with 7 bases matching TRBD1. The CDR3 covers 13 residues. With V trimmed by 10 bases and J by 3 bases, 8 bases remained unmatched. Germline CDR1 is MDHEN and CDR2 is SYDVKM. Here the CDR3 reads CAITGDSYYGYTF. CDR3 nucleotide sequence: TGTGCCATCACCGGGGACAGCTACTATGGCTACACCTTC.

This rearrangement joins TRBV4-1 to TRBJ2-2, with a weak D call TRBD1 (7 bases). Germline CDR1 MGHRA, CDR2 YSYEKL. The CDR3 length is 16 residues. V was clipped by 0 bases and J by 4 bases, with 12 bases between them. CDR3 sequence: CASSQDAGQPTGELFF. The CDR3 region has the DNA TGCGCCAGCAGCCAAGACGCGGGACAGCCCACCGGGGAGCTGTTTTTT.

The chain links TRBV4-3 to TRBJ2-1; 10 bases map to TRBD2. CDR3 length: 16 residues. Germline CDR1 is LGHNA and CDR2 is YSLEER. With 0 bases clipped from V and 4 bases from J, the junction kept 3 bases outside the gene matches. CDR3 loop: CASSQDSSGRYNEQFF. In nucleotides, the CDR3 is TGCGCCAGCAGCCAAGATAGTAGCGGGAGGTACAATGAGCAGTTCTTC.